This T cell receptor beta chain was identified in a study of blood T cell repertoires in COVID-19. This table comes from immunoSEQ multiplex PCR, and its TCRdb copy is limited to in-frame clones, with some not included. In the table there are about 300,000 clones, about nine tenths of which are singletons. The CDR3 contains 15 residues. The germline gives CDR1 SGHVS, CDR2 FQNEAQ. Trimming took off 5 bases at V and 0 bases at J, with 13 bases between the two ends. The sequenced material came from peripheral blood. The receptor was derived from a woman aged 25 to 39 with COVID-19, enrolled during active disease. The chain carries TRBV7-8 and TRBJ1-2; D remains ambiguous. The CDR3 spells CASSPSATTNYGYTF. The CDR3 bases are TGTGCCAGCAGCCCGAGTGCCACCACTAACTATGGCTACACCTTC.